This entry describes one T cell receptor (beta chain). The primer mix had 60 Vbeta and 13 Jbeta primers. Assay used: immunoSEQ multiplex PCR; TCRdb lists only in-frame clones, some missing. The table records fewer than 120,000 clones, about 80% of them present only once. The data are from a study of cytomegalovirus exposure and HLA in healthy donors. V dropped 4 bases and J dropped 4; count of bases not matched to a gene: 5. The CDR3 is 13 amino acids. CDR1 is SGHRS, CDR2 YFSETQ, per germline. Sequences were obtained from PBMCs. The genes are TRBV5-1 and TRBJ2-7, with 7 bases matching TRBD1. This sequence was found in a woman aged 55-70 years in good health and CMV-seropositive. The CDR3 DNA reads TGCGCCAGCAGCCCCAGACAGGGATACGAGCAGTACTTC. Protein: CASSPRQGYEQYF.